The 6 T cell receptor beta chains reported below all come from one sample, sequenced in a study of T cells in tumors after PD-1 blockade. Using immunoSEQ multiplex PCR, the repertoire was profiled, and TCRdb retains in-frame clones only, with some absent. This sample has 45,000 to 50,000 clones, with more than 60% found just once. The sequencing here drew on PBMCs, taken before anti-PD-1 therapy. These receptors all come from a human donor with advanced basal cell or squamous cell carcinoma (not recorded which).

The CDR3 loop is CASSREPGGRGEVQYF. The DNA for the CDR3 is TGTGCCAGCAGCCGCGAGCCGGGAGGACGCGGTGAGGTGCAGTACTTC. V usage is TRBV7-9 and J usage is TRBJ2-7, with 7 bases identical to TRBD2. The CDR3 covers 16 residues. After removal of 5 bases from V and 9 bases from J, the junction contained 19 bases not matched to a gene. Per germline, CDR1 SEHNR and CDR2 FQNEAQ (reference sequence).

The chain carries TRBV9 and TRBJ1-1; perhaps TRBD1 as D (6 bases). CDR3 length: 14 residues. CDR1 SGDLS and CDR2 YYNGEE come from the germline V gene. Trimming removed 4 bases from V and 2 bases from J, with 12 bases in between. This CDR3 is CASSTTGTNTEAFF. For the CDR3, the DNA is TGTGCCAGCAGCACTACCGGGACAAACACTGAAGCTTTCTTT.

The DNA for the CDR3 is TGTGCCAGCAGCCAAGATTCTTGGTCGACCCGAGGAGCTTTCTTT. Protein: CASSQDSWSTRGAFF. The V and J genes are TRBV3-1 (or the pseudogene TRBV3-2) and TRBJ1-1; D call uncertain. The V end was cut by 0 bases, the J end by 10 bases, with 18 bases between. Germline V lookup: CDR1 LGHDT, CDR2 YNNKEL (reference sequence). This CDR3 region has 15 residues.

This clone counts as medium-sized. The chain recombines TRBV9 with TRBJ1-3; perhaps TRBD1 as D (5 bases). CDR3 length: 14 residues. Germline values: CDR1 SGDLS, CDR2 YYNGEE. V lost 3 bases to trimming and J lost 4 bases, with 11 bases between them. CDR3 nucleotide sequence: TGTGCCAGCAGCGGGTCCTGGGACGGAAACACCATATATTTT. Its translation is CASSGSWDGNTIYF.

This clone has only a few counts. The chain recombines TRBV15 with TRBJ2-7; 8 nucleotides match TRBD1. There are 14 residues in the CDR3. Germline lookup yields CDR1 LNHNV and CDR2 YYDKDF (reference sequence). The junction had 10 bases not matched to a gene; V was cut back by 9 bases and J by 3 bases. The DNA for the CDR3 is TGTGCCACTAAACAGGGGGGACAGAACTACGAGCAGTACTTC. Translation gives CATKQGGQNYEQYF.

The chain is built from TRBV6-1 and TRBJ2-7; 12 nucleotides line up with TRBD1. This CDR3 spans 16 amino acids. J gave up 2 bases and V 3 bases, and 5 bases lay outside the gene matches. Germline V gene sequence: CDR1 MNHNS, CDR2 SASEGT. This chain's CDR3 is CASSEVGQGAAYEQYF. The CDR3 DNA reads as TGTGCCAGCAGTGAGGTGGGACAGGGGGCTGCCTACGAGCAGTACTTC.